The clone carrying this TCR beta chain was counted many times. Its antigen is currently unknown. The sample's time point: pre-sensitization, week 0. Treatment meaning: therapeutic diphenylcyclopropenone sensitization with weekly scalp DPC. Trimming stripped 2 bases from V and 9 bases from J, with 15 bases between. Germline CDR1 SGHRS, CDR2 YFSETQ. The CDR3 covers 14 residues. The data originate from a study of human T cells and chemical hapten exposure. Study-level points and caveats: Having alopecia, donors may respond immunologically unlike healthy people. The number of TCRs over 1 in 1000 frequency stayed unchanged after DPC. Significantly more large CDR3 similarity clusters were formed by expanded TCRs than by controls.

Original handling: Between 23,224 and 690,600 TCRs appeared in each sample, and the median stood at 95,638. TCRdb re-derived calls from the RACE reads in MiXCR, one entry per CDR3 protein. TCRdb's processing, not the authors', yielded these V and J calls. This repertoire shows 300,000 to 400,000 distinct CDR3 sequences, 5% to 6.5% found once; its top ten account for 2% to 3%. The V gene is TRBV5-1, the J gene TRBJ2-1; maybe TRBD2 (6 bases). Here the sequenced sample was whole blood, taken in connection with sensitization to the hapten diphenylcyclopropenone (DPC). This TCR was sampled from a woman aged 45-60 years with alopecia areata. Some clones in this sample may be carry-over from other donors' samples. The CDR3 here is CASSFLRGTREQFF. CDR3 DNA sequence: TGCGCCAGCAGCTTTTTGCGGGGAACGCGTGAGCAGTTCTTC.